The rows below give T cell receptor beta chains drawn from one sample of a study of T cells and Merkel cell carcinoma outcomes. Profiled with immunoSEQ multiplex PCR; TCRdb holds only in-frame clones, not every one. The table has roughly 16,000 clones, 80% to 90% seen once; the top ten hold more than 7%. The sequenced sample was tumor tissue from Merkel cell carcinoma. Every receptor here comes from a human donor with Merkel cell carcinoma. The CDR3 runs from the conserved cysteine through the conserved F or W. The D gene is left open where the match is weak. Size is omitted from some rows. Given values are once, few, many or a class for expanded clones.

-,-,TRBV29-1,TRBJ2-7,CSGGEPHEQYF,TGCAGCGGTGGGGAGCCCCACGAGCAGTACTTC
-,TRBD1,TRBV5-4,TRBJ1-4,CASSPGRGRGEKLFF,TGTGCCAGCAGCCCGGGGAGGGGGCGAGGTGAAAAACTGTTTTTT
-,-,TRBV30,TRBJ1-2,CAWSVSEDGYTF,TGTGCCTGGAGTGTGTCCGAGGATGGCTACACCTTC
-,-,TRBV25-1,TRBJ2-5,CASSELGNRGETQYF,TGTGCCAGCAGTGAATTGGGGAACCGGGGAGAGACCCAGTACTTC
-,-,TRBV2,TRBJ2-7,CASNGRDRVEQYF,TGTGCCAGCAATGGAAGGGATCGCGTCGAGCAGTACTTC
few,-,TRBV6-1,TRBJ1-2,CASSELGTYGYTF,TGTGCCAGCAGTGAATTAGGGACCTATGGCTACACCTTC
-,-,TRBV9,TRBJ2-5,CASSQRTEETQYF,TGTGCCAGCAGCCAGCGGACTGAGGAGACCCAGTACTTC
-,-,TRBV5-1,TRBJ1-5,CASSLGPDQPQHF,TGCGCCAGCAGCTTGGGCCCGGACCAGCCCCAGCATTTT
-,-,TRBV29-1,TRBJ1-2,CSVDGKGEYGYTF,TGCAGCGTTGATGGGAAGGGAGAGTATGGCTACACCTTC
-,-,TRBV18,TRBJ2-5,CASSSTGAQETQYF,TGTGCCAGCTCATCGACGGGAGCCCAAGAGACCCAGTACTTC
-,TRBD2,TRBV6-4,TRBJ2-5,CASSGAPHYICASGRETQYF,TGTGCCAGCAGTGGAGCCCCTCATTACATTTGTGCTAGCGGGAGAGAGACCCAGTACTTC
-,TRBD2,TRBV2,TRBJ2-7,CASSDTSGGTYEQYF,TGTGCCAGCAGTGATACTAGCGGGGGGACCTACGAGCAGTACTTC
-,TRBD2,TRBV30,TRBJ2-1,CAFRGGGFHEQFF,TGTGCCTTCCGGGGGGGAGGATTCCATGAGCAGTTCTTC
once,-,TRBV2,TRBJ1-5,CASRGYRAGQPQHF,TGTGCCAGCAGAGGATACAGGGCCGGGCAGCCCCAGCATTTT
-,TRBD2,TRBV29-1,TRBJ2-3,CSVDGGWTDTQYF,TGCAGCGTTGACGGGGGGTGGACAGATACGCAGTATTTT
-,-,TRBV5-1,TRBJ2-3,CASSLGRADTQYF,TGCGCCAGCAGCTTGGGTCGGGCAGATACGCAGTATTTT
once,TRBD2,TRBV10-3,TRBJ2-1,CATSGGNYNEQFF,TGTGCCACTAGCGGGGGGAACTACAATGAGCAGTTCTTC
-,-,TRBV27,TRBJ1-5,CASSPSSNSNQPQHF,TGTGCCAGCAGCCCCTCAAGCAATAGCAATCAGCCCCAGCATTTT
-,-,TRBV5-1,TRBJ2-2,CASSLVTGGPNTGELFF,TGCGCCAGCAGCTTGGTTACCGGGGGGCCTAACACCGGGGAGCTGTTTTTT
-,-,TRBV4-2,TRBJ1-2,CASSQDQTGYAYGYTF,TGTGCCAGCAGCCAAGATCAAACAGGGTATGCCTATGGCTACACCTTC
-,TRBD2,TRBV18,TRBJ2-7,CASSSAGGTYEQYF,TGTGCCAGCTCCTCGGCGGGGGGGACCTACGAGCAGTACTTC
-,-,TRBV11-2,TRBJ1-5,CASSLGTPNQPQHF,TGTGCCAGCAGCTTAGGGACCCCCAATCAGCCCCAGCATTTT
-,-,TRBV19,TRBJ2-2,CASSRQDTGELFF,TGTGCCAGTAGTAGACAGGACACCGGGGAGCTGTTTTTT
-,-,TRBV11-2,TRBJ2-2,CASSLTGRTGELFF,TGTGCCAGCAGCTTAACCGGGAGAACCGGGGAGCTGTTTTTT
-,TRBD2,TRBV19,TRBJ2-2,CASRSLAGSTGELFF,TGTGCCAGTAGATCACTAGCGGGAAGCACCGGGGAGCTGTTTTTT
-,-,TRBV30,TRBJ1-6,CAWSFRVSSNSPLHF,TGTGCCTGGAGTTTCAGGGTTTCGAGTAATTCACCCCTCCACTTT
-,-,TRBV5-4,TRBJ1-6,CASSLDRVNSPLHF,TGTGCCAGCAGCTTGGACAGGGTCAATTCACCCCTCCACTTT
-,TRBD2,TRBV4-1,TRBJ2-7,CASSQSPGLAGGGEQYF,TGCGCCAGCAGCCAGAGTCCGGGACTAGCGGGAGGGGGGGAGCAGTACTTC
-,-,TRBV6-5,TRBJ2-7,CASSYSAVGLEQYF,TGTGCCAGCAGTTACTCCGCGGTGGGTCTCGAGCAGTACTTC
-,TRBD1,TRBV4-2,TRBJ2-7,CASSQDRTGFGEQYF,TGTGCCAGCAGCCAGGATAGGACAGGGTTCGGCGAGCAGTACTTC
-,TRBD1,TRBV29-1,TRBJ1-1,CSVKDRGTDTEAFF,TGCAGCGTCAAAGACAGGGGCACCGACACTGAAGCTTTCTTT
-,-,TRBV7-9,TRBJ2-5,CASSLAQWAETQYF,TGTGCCAGCAGCTTAGCGCAGTGGGCAGAGACCCAGTACTTC
-,-,TRBV30,TRBJ1-3,CAWSNGRDTIYF,TGTGCCTGGAGTAACGGGCGGGACACCATATATTTT
-,-,TRBV4-1,TRBJ1-3,CASSQDAPTALSGNTIYF,TGCGCCAGCAGCCAAGATGCCCCCACCGCCCTCTCTGGAAACACCATATATTTT
-,-,TRBV27,TRBJ1-6,CASREGGSSPLHF,TGTGCCAGCAGGGAGGGGGGGAGTTCACCCCTCCACTTT
-,-,TRBV7-9,TRBJ2-7,CASSFGGGYEQYF,TGTGCCAGCAGTTTCGGGGGAGGTTACGAGCAGTACTTC
few,-,TRBV5-6,TRBJ2-1,CASSVRDGYNEQFF,TGTGCCAGCAGCGTCCGGGACGGATACAATGAGCAGTTCTTC
-,-,TRBV6-5,TRBJ2-7,CASSYSTGNYEQYF,TGTGCCAGCAGTTACTCAACCGGGAACTACGAGCAGTACTTC
few,-,TRBV2,TRBJ1-2,CASTSAGAIGYTF,TGTGCCAGCACGTCGGCAGGGGCTATTGGCTACACCTTC
-,-,TRBV7-3,TRBJ2-6,CASAQGFGANVLTF,TGTGCCAGCGCCCAGGGATTTGGGGCCAACGTCCTGACTTTC
-,-,TRBV30,TRBJ2-1,CACTSAGDEQFF,TGTGCCTGCACTAGCGCAGGGGATGAGCAGTTCTTC
-,-,TRBV2,TRBJ2-2,CASSVRQESGELFF,TGTGCCAGCAGTGTTCGGCAGGAATCCGGGGAGCTGTTTTTT